This T cell receptor beta chain was sequenced in a study of blood T cell repertoires in COVID-19. About the research overall: The United States, Italy and Spain provided the acute and convalescent COVID-19 samples.

Original processing methods: Counts of nucleated cells, estimated from reference gene primer amplification, were obtained. Here immunoSEQ multiplex PCR was the method, and the copy in TCRdb shows in-frame clones only, minus some. That table is the source of V, J and clone size, and D and trimming were worked out from the DNA. The table records a few hundred thousand clones, approximately 88% of them present only once. Across about two dozen US areas, participants ranged in age from 18 to 89 years. Which cohort a participant joined came from the clinical history participants gave. This CDR3 is built from 14 residues. J gave up 7 bases and V 7 bases, and 6 bases lay outside the gene matches. Germline V lookup: CDR1 LNHDA, CDR2 SQIVND (reference sequence).

This TCR derives from a young man with acute COVID-19. The source material was PBMCs or T cells enriched from blood (not recorded which). The rearrangement links TRBV19 to TRBJ1-4, with TRBD1 matching over 10 bases. The CDR3 loop is CASTDRGRVEKLFF. DNA for the CDR3: TGTGCCAGTACAGACAGGGGGCGCGTTGAAAAACTGTTTTTT. Complete variable domain (other parts from reference TRBV19 and TRBJ1-4): DGGITQSPKYLFRKEGQNVTLSCEQNLNHDAMYWYRQDPGQGLRLIYYSQIVNDFQKGDIAEGYSVSREKKESFPLTVTSAQKNPTAFYLCASTDRGRVEKLFFGSGTQLSVL.